Reported below is one T cell receptor (beta chain). This clone is categorized as medium-sized (0.01 to 0.1%). It has no known antigen specificity. Nothing much larger sits one base from this clone, and base qualities are not available. Library creation used PCR. Sequencing took place on an Illumina HiSeq 4000. High-throughput sequencing was used to profile the TCR beta-chain CDR3 region of each patient. The paper's processing steps were these. A classifier to discriminate distant-metastatic papillary thyroid cancer patients was built from CDR3 differences across clinicopathological groups. Repertoire diversity was assessed with the Shannon index, and tumor-blood repertoire similarity with the Morisita-Horn index. TCRdb reanalyzed the raw reads on its own, using fastp at Q25 for trimming and MiXCR for clone calling, and kept in-frame beta chains. These V and J calls rely on TCRdb rather than the paper's analysis. Present in this sample are roughly 4,900 clones, roughly 27% of which were seen just once. Of the sample, 17% is held by the ten largest clones.

These data originate in a study of metastatic and nonmetastatic thyroid tumors (dated by TCRdb to 2020 to 2021). Context from the whole study: The researchers compared repertoires between peripheral blood samples and tumor or nodule tissue samples from patients with malignant or benign thyroid disease.

No treatment had been received by any patient before thyroid surgery. The study retrospectively analysed patient clinical samples collected from the early 2010s to the late 2010s using T-cell receptor beta sequencing. Summary of the overall study and its limitations: In both blood and tumor samples, TCR beta diversity was reported to be significantly higher in malignant tumors than in benign nodules.

The germline V gene encodes CDR1 SNHLY and CDR2 FYNNEI. The germline ends are 18 bases apart after V is trimmed by 10 bases and J by 5 bases. Its CDR3 holds 15 amino acids, cysteine through phenylalanine. CDR3 DNA is the only sequence kept; it has 45 bases, read in frame from the first base. The origin of this receptor is a female donor with papillary thyroid cancer or a benign thyroid nodule (not recorded which). Some clones in this sample may be carry-over from other donors' samples. The source material was adjacent normal tissue. Recombination joined TRBV2 with TRBJ1-6; no D gene is confidently identified. CDR3 protein: CATQSRVGNNSPLHF. The bases read TGTGCCACCCAATCACGGGTGGGGAATAATTCACCCCTCCACTTT.